This T cell receptor (beta chain) was captured in a study of T cells after yellow fever vaccination. General study findings and limits: Researchers noted that a small share of clonotypes showed up in both CD4 and CD8 compartments.

Making TCR cDNA involved 5'RACE template switching, which added UMIs and a universal primer site. Via MiXCR, TCRdb re-called the 5' RACE reads, giving one row per CDR3 protein. This sample has roughly 74,000 distinct CDR3 sequences; approximately 7% occur once, and the top ten carry about 32%. As regards this clonotype: The antigen is undetermined.

This CDR3 region has 17 residues. CDR1 LGHDT and CDR2 YNNKEL come from the germline V gene (reference sequence). The ends were cut back, 4 bases at V and 0 bases at J, with 16 bases in the middle. This receptor was identified in a man between 18 and 29 years old who received the YFV17D yellow fever vaccine. Sequencing used CD8+ T cells sorted from PBMCs, obtained 5 days after the first yellow fever vaccination. The gene calls are TRBV3-1 and TRBJ1-5, with D unresolved. The DNA for the CDR3 is TGTGCCAGCAGCCGCTACAAAGGGCGGGATAGCAATCAGCCCCAGCATTTT. It translates to CASSRYKGRDSNQPQHF.